The 30 T cell receptor beta chains presented below share a single source sample, sequenced in a study of neurological immune-mediated disorders. TCRdb redid the calling of the 5' RACE reads with MiXCR, one entry per CDR3 protein. Among about 59,000 distinct CDR3 sequences listed, 3.5% to 4.5% were seen once. The sample comprised PBMCs. These receptors all stem from a woman between 50 and 59 years old with multiple sclerosis.

As to this clonotype: A much larger clone is a single base away; this may be a read error. The chain is built from TRBV6-4 and TRBJ2-3, with TRBD2 matching 7 bases. The CDR3 has 15 residues. Germline V CDR1 and CDR2: MRHNA, SNTAGT. The CDR3 sequence: CARSESAGDTDTQYF. The CDR3 DNA reads as TGTGCCAGAAGTGAATCGGCGGGGGACACAGATACGCAGTATTTT.

Many counts were recorded for this clonotype. V usage is TRBV5-1 and J usage is TRBJ2-3; TRBD1 aligns across 8 bases. The ends lost 4 bases at V and 1 base at J; junction bases unmatched: 5. The CDR3 runs 15 residues. CDR1 and CDR2 from the germline V gene are SGHRS and YFSETQ. CDR3 region: CASSPADRGTDTQYF. The CDR3 DNA is TGCGCCAGCAGCCCCGCGGACAGGGGCACAGATACGCAGTATTTT.

This clonotype was detected ten times or more. For the CDR3, the DNA is TGTGCCAGCAGCTTTCCCGCCGGGGAGCTGTTTTTT. Amino acids: CASSFPAGELFF. The gene calls are TRBV7-9 and TRBJ2-2; D unresolved. The CDR3 spans 12 residues. Germline CDR1 reads SEHNR; CDR2 reads FQNEAQ (reference sequence). Trimming took 3 bases from V and 6 from J, leaving 5 bases between them.

This clonotype appeared many times. The chain is built from TRBV20-1 and TRBJ1-3; TRBD1 might be the D (5 bases). V gave up 6 bases and J gave up 4 bases, with 19 bases separating them. The CDR3 covers 15 residues. Germline lookup yields CDR1 DFQATT and CDR2 SNEGSKA (reference sequence). This CDR3 is CSAKGLAFTGNTIYF. CDR3 coding DNA: TGCAGTGCGAAGGGACTGGCTTTCACCGGAAACACCATATATTTT.

There are many counts of this clonotype. This chain joins TRBV5-1 and TRBJ2-7; TRBD1 matches at 7 bases. Germline CDR1 reads SGHRS; CDR2 reads YFSETQ. V shed 4 bases, J shed 4 bases, and the junction held 8 bases outside the gene matches. The CDR3 contains 14 residues. CDR3 in amino acids: CASSQQGVGYEQYF. CDR3 coding DNA: TGCGCCAGCAGCCAGCAGGGGGTCGGGTACGAGCAGTACTTC.

This chain links TRBV12-5 with TRBJ1-1; D is ambiguous. From germline, CDR1 is LGHNT and CDR2 FRNRAP. The CDR3 consists of 13 residues. V lost 1 base, J lost 4 bases, and 7 bases lay in between. CDR3 bases: TGTGCTAGTGGTTTGGACCCGACCACTGAAGCTTTCTTT. This translates into CASGLDPTTEAFF. Drawing the rest from reference TRBV12-5 and TRBJ1-1, the complete variable domain is DARVTQTPRHKVTEMGQEVTMRCQPILGHNTVFWYRQTMMQGLELLAYFRNRAPLDDSGMPKDRFSAEMPDATLATLKIQPSEPRDSAVYFCASGLDPTTEAFFGQGTRLTVV.

This clonotype was recorded many times. This rearrangement joins TRBV7-9 to TRBJ1-1, with D maybe TRBD1 (6 bases). The CDR3 is 16 amino acids. CDR1 and CDR2 (germline): SEHNR, FQNEAQ (reference sequence). V was cut by 5 bases and J by 5 bases, with 21 bases left in between. CDR3 coding DNA: TGTGCCAGCAGCGATCCCCCGGGGGCAGTTGTAACTGAAGCTTTCTTT. Residues: CASSDPPGAVVTEAFF. The entire variable domain, with the rest obtained from reference TRBV7-9 and TRBJ1-1, is as follows: DTGVSQNPRHKITKRGQNVTFRCDPISEHNRLYWYRQTLGQGPEFLTYFQNEAQLEKSRLLSDRFSAERPKGSFSTLEIQRTEQGDSAMYLCASSDPPGAVVTEAFFGQGTRLTVV.

This clonotype has a count of ten or more. This chain connects TRBV14 to TRBJ1-2, with D uncertain. Germline V gene lookup returns CDR1 SGHDN and CDR2 FVKESK. V dropped 3 bases and J dropped 8 bases, with 19 bases sitting between them. The CDR3 spans 15 residues. CDR3 nucleotide sequence: TGTGCCAGCAGCCACCCACTCGGGCCCATCGGGGGCTACACCTTC. It codes for CASSHPLGPIGGYTF. Variable domain in full (rest from reference TRBV14 and TRBJ1-2): EAGVTQFPSHSVIEKGQTVTLRCDPISGHDNLYWYRRVMGKEIKFLLHFVKESKQDESGMPNNRFLAERTGGTYSTLKVQPAELEDSGVYFCASSHPLGPIGGYTFGSGTRLTVV.

This clonotype has more than one count but fewer than ten. A much bigger clone sits one base away, suggesting this may be a read error. The chain has TRBV7-9 and TRBJ1-2, with no clear D. CDR3 length: 12 residues. CDR1 and CDR2 (germline): SEHNR, FQNEAQ (reference sequence). The CDR3 DNA follows: TGTGCCAGCAGCAAGTGGAACTATGGCTACCCCTTC. Its protein is CASSKWNYGYPF.

This clonotype occurred many times. The chain is built from TRBV9 and TRBJ1-4, with no clear D. V was shortened by 0 bases and J by 0 bases, with 6 bases between the two germline ends. Germline V gene data show CDR1 as SGDLS and CDR2 as YYNGEE. This CDR3 contains 15 residues. As DNA, the CDR3 is TGTGCCAGCAGCGTAGAAGGTGCAACTAATGAAAAACTGTTTTTT. This encodes CASSVEGATNEKLFF.

The table lists this clonotype with many counts. Here the CDR3 DNA reads TGCAGTGCTAATTGGGGGAAAGAGACCCAGTACTTC. Translated: CSANWGKETQYF. The chain combines TRBV20-1 with TRBJ2-5, with D tentatively TRBD1 or TRBD2 (5 bases each). V shed 4 bases and J shed 3 bases, with 9 bases lying between them. This CDR3 comprises 12 residues. From germline, CDR1 is DFQATT and CDR2 SNEGSKA (reference sequence).

This clonotype was seen more than once but under ten times. V is TRBV27 and J is TRBJ2-1; tentatively, D is TRBD1 (6 bases). From germline, CDR1 is MNHEY and CDR2 SMNVEV (reference sequence). Trimming pared 1 base from V and 5 bases from J, leaving 9 bases between. This CDR3 is 14 amino acids long. The CDR3 nucleotides are TGTGCCAGCAGTTTATGGACAGTTAACAATGAGCAGTTCTTC. Translated: CASSLWTVNNEQFF.

This clonotype was counted at least ten times. The chain couples TRBV12-3 or TRBV12-4 to TRBJ2-1; D not resolved. The CDR3 extends over 14 amino acids. Trimming removed 7 bases from V and 5 bases from J, with 15 bases in between. CDR3 in DNA: TGTGCCAGCATGGTCCTTACCTTTAACAATGAGCAGTTCTTC. Protein: CASMVLTFNNEQFF.

This clonotype was counted many times. V is TRBV20-1 and J is TRBJ2-1; weak D call: TRBD2 (6 bases). The length of the CDR3 is 15 residues. In germline, CDR1 is DFQATT, CDR2 SNEGSKA (reference sequence). V lost 2 bases to trimming and J lost 0 bases, with 11 bases between them. CDR3 sequence (DNA): TGCAGTGCTAGAAATCGCGGGGACTCCTACAATGAGCAGTTCTTC. Translation: CSARNRGDSYNEQFF.

The sample holds many counts of this clonotype. The CDR3 DNA follows: TGTGCCAGCAGTGAAAGGGGTGGTAGCGGTTACAATGAGCAGTTCTTC. This sequence encodes CASSERGGSGYNEQFF. J is TRBJ2-1 and V is TRBV25-1; possible D gene TRBD2, 6 bases. The V and J ends lost 2 bases and 4 bases respectively, with 15 bases between them. The CDR3 sequence is 16 residues long. Germline V lookup: CDR1 MGHDK, CDR2 SYGVNS.

This clonotype was seen only a few times. J is TRBJ1-2 and V is TRBV20-1; a weak D match, TRBD1 (5 bases). The CDR3 is 13 residues long. CDR1 and CDR2 from the germline V gene are DFQATT and SNEGSKA (reference sequence). V shed 3 bases and J shed 4 bases, with 12 bases lying between them. The CDR3 bases are TGCAGTGCTAGGAACAGGTTGGGCTATGGCTACACCTTC. This sequence encodes CSARNRLGYGYTF.

This clonotype was recorded many times. CDR3 amino acids: CASSVDLVPYEQYF. For the CDR3, the DNA is TGTGCCAGCAGCGTAGACCTCGTCCCCTACGAGCAGTACTTC. The rearrangement uses TRBV9 and TRBJ2-7, with D unclear. Germline values: CDR1 SGDLS, CDR2 YYNGEE. V dropped 0 bases and J dropped 2 bases, with 9 bases sitting between them. The length of the CDR3 is 14 residues.

This clonotype has ten or more counts. This chain links TRBV10-3 with TRBJ2-3; perhaps D is TRBD1 or TRBD2 (7 bases each). Germline lookup yields CDR1 ENHRY and CDR2 SYGVKD. V was trimmed by 10 bases and J by 4 bases, leaving 18 bases between them. The CDR3 spans 14 residues. The CDR3 protein is CATRRQGGSDTQYF. The DNA of the CDR3 is TGTGCCACACGGAGACAGGGAGGGTCAGATACGCAGTATTTT.

The sample holds many counts of this clonotype. The genes are TRBV7-2 and TRBJ1-1; 11 bases line up with TRBD1. The CDR3 is 15 residues long. With V trimmed by 0 bases and J by 7 bases, 4 bases remained unmatched. The germline V gene encodes CDR1 SGHTA and CDR2 FQGNSA. The CDR3 sequence: CASSLAGTGGGEAFF. Here the CDR3 DNA reads TGTGCCAGCAGCTTAGCCGGGACAGGGGGGGGTGAAGCTTTCTTT.

This clonotype was picked up many times. The J gene is TRBJ2-1, the V gene TRBV24-1, with D perhaps TRBD1 or TRBD2 (5 bases each). The V end lost 7 bases, the J end lost 0 bases, and 18 bases lay between the germline ends. Looked up from germline, CDR1 is KGHDR and CDR2 is SFDVKD. The CDR3 extends over 17 amino acids. The chain's CDR3 is CATSGTSQLSSYNEQFF. DNA for the CDR3: TGTGCCACCAGCGGGACCAGCCAATTGAGCTCCTACAATGAGCAGTTCTTC.

At least ten counts were recorded for this clonotype. The chain joins TRBV20-1 to TRBJ1-1; no clear D. The germline V gene encodes CDR1 DFQATT and CDR2 SNEGSKA (reference sequence). V lost 3 bases and J 2 bases, leaving 10 bases between the germline ends. This CDR3 region has 13 residues. The CDR3 sequence: CSASEVLNTEAFF. The DNA for the CDR3 is TGCAGTGCTAGTGAGGTACTCAACACTGAAGCTTTCTTT.

This clonotype was found many times. The V gene is TRBV5-1, the J gene TRBJ2-7, with D possibly called TRBD1 or TRBD2 (5 bases each). V gave up 0 bases and J gave up 6 bases, with 16 bases separating them. The length of the CDR3 is 15 residues. The germline gives CDR1 SGHRS, CDR2 YFSETQ. In DNA form, the CDR3 reads TGCGCCAGCAGCTTGGCCGGGACCTACAGGACCGAGCAGTACTTC. Its protein product is CASSLAGTYRTEQYF.

This clonotype came up many times. One end of the junction varies from germline; a read error may be responsible. The chain links TRBV11-1 to TRBJ1-5, with D possibly matching TRBD1 (5 bases). Germline V lookup: CDR1 SGHAT, CDR2 FQDESV (reference sequence). CDR3 length equals 14 residues. The CDR3 sequence is CASSQDRVNQPQNF. The CDR3 DNA reads TGTGCCAGCAGCCAAGACAGAGTTAATCAGCCCCAGAATTTT.

Ten or more counts support this clonotype. The rearrangement uses TRBV12-3 or TRBV12-4 and TRBJ2-1, with unresolved D. The CDR3 runs to 14 residues. V shed 3 bases and J shed 2 bases, with 8 bases lying between them. CDR3 region: CASSFPATYNEQFF. The CDR3 DNA is TGTGCCAGCAGTTTCCCGGCTACCTACAATGAGCAGTTCTTC.

This clonotype was detected ten times or more. The chain is built from TRBV5-6 and TRBJ2-1; D gene uncertain. With 1 base removed from V and 6 bases from J, the gap between germline ends came to 2 bases. The CDR3 sequence is 11 residues long. Germline values: CDR1 SGHDT, CDR2 YYEEEE. CDR3 residues: CASSLSNEQFF. In DNA form, the CDR3 reads TGTGCCAGCAGCTTGAGCAATGAGCAGTTCTTC. The variable domain in full, with the rest retrieved from reference TRBV5-6 and TRBJ2-1, is DAGVTQSPTHLIKTRGQQVTLRCSPKSGHDTVSWYQQALGQGPQFIFQYYEEEERQRGNFPDRFSGHQFPNYSSELNVNALLLGDSALYLCASSLSNEQFFGPGTRLTVL.

This clonotype showed up many times. The chain is built from TRBV20-1 and TRBJ2-5; D call uncertain. CDR3 length: 13 residues. CDR1 is DFQATT, CDR2 SNEGSKA, per germline (reference sequence). V gave up 3 bases and J gave up 5 bases, with 13 bases separating them. CDR3 bases: TGCAGTGCTAGGATAGGTCGGGTCGAGACCCAGTACTTC. This codes for CSARIGRVETQYF.

This clonotype was detected many times. The chain links TRBV24-1 to TRBJ2-3, with TRBD1 matching over 8 bases. CDR3 length: 15 amino acids. Trimming removed 5 bases from V and 2 bases from J; junction bases left unmatched: 5. Germline CDR1 and CDR2: KGHDR and SFDVKD. The CDR3 sequence: CATSVGTGLTDTQYF. The CDR3 region has the DNA TGTGCCACCAGTGTTGGGACAGGCCTCACAGATACGCAGTATTTT.

In its sample, this clonotype was seen many times. The J gene is TRBJ1-1, the V gene TRBV7-2, with TRBD1 matching over 7 bases. V lost 5 bases and J lost 2; bases outside the gene matches: 8. Looked up from germline, CDR1 is SGHTA and CDR2 is FQGNSA. There are 15 residues in the CDR3. CDR3 residues: CASSERTGPNTEAFF. For the CDR3, the DNA is TGTGCCAGCAGCGAGAGGACAGGCCCTAACACTGAAGCTTTCTTT. Filled out from reference TRBV7-2 and TRBJ1-1, the complete variable domain reads GAGVSQSPSNKVTEKGKDVELRCDPISGHTALYWYRQSLGQGLEFLIYFQGNSAPDKSGLPSDRFSAERTGGSVSTLTIQRTQQEDSAVYLCASSERTGPNTEAFFGQGTRLTVV.

The V and J genes are TRBV20-1 and TRBJ2-2; the D gene is possibly TRBD2 (6 bases). CDR1 and CDR2 (germline): DFQATT, SNEGSKA (reference sequence). V was trimmed by 2 bases and J by 3 bases, leaving 13 bases between them. This CDR3 is 15 amino acids long. This CDR3 reads CSARPGRDHTGELFF. The DNA for the CDR3 is TGCAGTGCTAGACCGGGGCGGGACCACACCGGGGAGCTGTTTTTT.

This clonotype has a count of ten or more. The chain couples TRBV7-9 to TRBJ2-7; D is unclear. Trimming shortened V by 1 base and J by 2 bases, and 12 bases separated the two germline ends. The CDR3 runs to 15 residues. Germline values: CDR1 SEHNR, CDR2 FQNEAQ (reference sequence). CDR3 amino acids: CASSLGVVSAYEQYF. In DNA, the CDR3 is TGTGCCAGCAGCTTAGGTGTGGTGTCAGCCTACGAGCAGTACTTC.